This T cell receptor (beta chain) was sequenced in a study of Graves' ophthalmopathy and Graves' hyperthyroidism. The wider study: Specimen type is peripheral blood, obtained at initial diagnosis before any treatment.

The CDR3 runs 12 residues. Trimming took 5 bases from V and 5 from J, leaving 10 bases between them. The germline CDR1 and CDR2 sequences are PRHDT and FYEKMQ (reference sequence). This clonotype was found many times. The antigen is unknown. Ophthalmopathy was moderately-to-severely active, CAS at least 3, NOSPECS at least 4, lasting under 3 months. The study's findings and limits: Detected in blood as well were most expanded thyroid clonotypes with frequency above 0.001.

Amplification of TCR beta CDR3 regions used RNA transcripts. Scientists carried out first-round RT-PCR using HTBI primers and then a second-round multiplex PCR. In TCRdb, the multiplex PCR reads were re-called with MiXCR into one record per CDR3 protein. The table includes around 600,000 distinct CDR3 sequences, over 40% detected once. This chain joins TRBV13 and TRBJ2-7; no firm D call. The sequenced material came from peripheral blood. This TCR came from an adult man with Graves' ophthalmopathy. The CDR3 reads CASSRRLHEQYF. CDR3 nucleotides: TGTGCCAGCAGCCGCCGACTCCACGAGCAGTACTTC.